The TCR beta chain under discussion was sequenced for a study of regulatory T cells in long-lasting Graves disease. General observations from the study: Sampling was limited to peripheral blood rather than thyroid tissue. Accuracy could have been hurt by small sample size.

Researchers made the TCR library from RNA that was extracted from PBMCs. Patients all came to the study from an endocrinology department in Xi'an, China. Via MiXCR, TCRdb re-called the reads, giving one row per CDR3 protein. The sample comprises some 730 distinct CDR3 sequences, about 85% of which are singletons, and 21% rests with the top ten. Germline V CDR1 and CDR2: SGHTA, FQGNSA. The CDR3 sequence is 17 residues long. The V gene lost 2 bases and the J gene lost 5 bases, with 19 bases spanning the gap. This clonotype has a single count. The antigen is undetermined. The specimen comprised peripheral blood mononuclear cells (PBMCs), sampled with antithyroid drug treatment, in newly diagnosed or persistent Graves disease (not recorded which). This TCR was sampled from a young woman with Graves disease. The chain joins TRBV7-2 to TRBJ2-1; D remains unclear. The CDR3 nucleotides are TGTGCCAGCAGCTTAACCGCCCGTTTCCGAAGGAACAATGAGCAGTTCTTC. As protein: CASSLTARFRRNNEQFF.